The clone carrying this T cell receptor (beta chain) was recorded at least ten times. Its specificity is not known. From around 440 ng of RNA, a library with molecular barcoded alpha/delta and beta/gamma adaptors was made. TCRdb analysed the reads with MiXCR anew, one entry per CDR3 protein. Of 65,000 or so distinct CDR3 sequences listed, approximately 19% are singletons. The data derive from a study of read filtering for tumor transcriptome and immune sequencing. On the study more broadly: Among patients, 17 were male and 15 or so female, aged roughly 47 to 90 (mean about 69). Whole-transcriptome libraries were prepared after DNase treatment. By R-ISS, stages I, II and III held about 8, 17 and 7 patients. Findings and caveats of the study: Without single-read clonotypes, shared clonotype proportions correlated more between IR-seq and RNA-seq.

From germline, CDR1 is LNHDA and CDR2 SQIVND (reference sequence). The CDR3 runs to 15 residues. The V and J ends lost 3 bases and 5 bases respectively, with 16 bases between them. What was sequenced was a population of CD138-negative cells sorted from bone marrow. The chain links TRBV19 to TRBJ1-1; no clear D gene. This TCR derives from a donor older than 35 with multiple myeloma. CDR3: CASSINAGFGTEAFF. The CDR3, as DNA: TGTGCCAGTAGTATTAACGCGGGGTTCGGGACTGAAGCTTTCTTT.